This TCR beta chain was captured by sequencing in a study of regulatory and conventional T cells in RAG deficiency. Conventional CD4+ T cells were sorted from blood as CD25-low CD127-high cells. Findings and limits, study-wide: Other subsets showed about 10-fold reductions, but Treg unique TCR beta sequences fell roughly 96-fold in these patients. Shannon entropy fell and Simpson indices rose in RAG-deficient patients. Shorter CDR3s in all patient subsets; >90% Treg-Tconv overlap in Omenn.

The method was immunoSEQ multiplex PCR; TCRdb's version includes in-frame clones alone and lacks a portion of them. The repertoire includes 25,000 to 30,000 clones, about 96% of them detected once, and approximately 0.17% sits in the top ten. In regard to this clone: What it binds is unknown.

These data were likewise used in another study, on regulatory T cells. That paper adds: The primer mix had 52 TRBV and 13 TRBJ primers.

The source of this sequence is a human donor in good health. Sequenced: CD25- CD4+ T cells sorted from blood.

The chain's CDR3 is CASSIGPGEQYF. For the CDR3, the DNA is TGTGCCAGTAGTATTGGGCCAGGCGAGCAGTACTTC. The rearrangement joins TRBV19 to TRBJ2-7, with D uncertain. The CDR3 length is 12 residues. Trimming stripped 3 bases from V and 6 bases from J, with 9 bases between. Germline values: CDR1 LNHDA, CDR2 SQIVND (reference sequence).